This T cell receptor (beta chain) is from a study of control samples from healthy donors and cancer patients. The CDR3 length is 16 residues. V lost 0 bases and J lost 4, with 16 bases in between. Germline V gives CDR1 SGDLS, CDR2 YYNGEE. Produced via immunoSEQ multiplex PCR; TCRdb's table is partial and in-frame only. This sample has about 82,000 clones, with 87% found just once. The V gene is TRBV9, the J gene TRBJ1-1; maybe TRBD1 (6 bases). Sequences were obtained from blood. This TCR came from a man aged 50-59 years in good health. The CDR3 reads CASSVEGGLQVTEAFF. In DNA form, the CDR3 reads TGTGCCAGCAGCGTAGAGGGGGGCCTCCAAGTCACTGAAGCTTTCTTT.